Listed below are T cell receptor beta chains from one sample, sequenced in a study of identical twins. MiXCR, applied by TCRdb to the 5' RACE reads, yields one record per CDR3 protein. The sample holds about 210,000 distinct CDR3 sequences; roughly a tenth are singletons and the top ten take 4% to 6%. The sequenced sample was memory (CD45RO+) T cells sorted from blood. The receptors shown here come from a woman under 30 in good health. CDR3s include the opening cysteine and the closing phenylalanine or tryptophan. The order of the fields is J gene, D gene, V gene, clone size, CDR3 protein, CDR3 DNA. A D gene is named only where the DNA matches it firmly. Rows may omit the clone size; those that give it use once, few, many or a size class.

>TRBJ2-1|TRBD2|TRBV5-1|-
CASSISTSGFDNEQFF
TGCGCCAGCAGCATCTCGACTAGCGGTTTCGACAATGAGCAGTTCTTC
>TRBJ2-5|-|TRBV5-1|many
CASSRESQSQETQYF
TGCGCCAGCAGCAGGGAGAGCCAGAGCCAAGAGACCCAGTACTTC
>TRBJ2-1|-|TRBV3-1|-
CASSQDWSRNEQFF
TGTGCCAGCAGCCAAGATTGGTCGAGAAATGAGCAGTTCTTC
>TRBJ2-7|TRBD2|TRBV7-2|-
CASSPGASGRILYF
TGTGCCAGCAGCCCTGGTGCTAGCGGGAGGATCTTATACTTC
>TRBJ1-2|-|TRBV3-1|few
CASSQITSGYTF
TGTGCCAGCAGCCAAATCACGAGCGGCTACACCTTC
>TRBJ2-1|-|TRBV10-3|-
CAIRPTPGESYNEQFF
TGTGCCATCAGGCCCACCCCGGGAGAATCTTACAATGAGCAGTTCTTC
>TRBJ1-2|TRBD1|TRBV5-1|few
CASSPGQGLIVNYGYTF
TGCGCCAGCAGCCCAGGACAGGGCTTGATTGTCAACTATGGCTACACCTTC
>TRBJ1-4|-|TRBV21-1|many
CASIWAPNEKLFF
TGTGCCAGCATCTGGGCCCCAAATGAAAAACTGTTTTTT
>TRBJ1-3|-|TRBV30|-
CAWSSGYSGNTIYF
TGTGCCTGGAGTTCAGGCTACTCTGGAAACACCATATATTTT
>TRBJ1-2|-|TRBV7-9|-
CASSLVGGGGYTF
TGTGCCAGCAGCTTAGTAGGCGGGGGAGGCTACACCTTC
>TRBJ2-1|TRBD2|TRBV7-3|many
CASSPTGTSGYNEQFF
TGTGCCAGCAGCCCAACTGGGACTAGCGGCTACAATGAGCAGTTCTTC
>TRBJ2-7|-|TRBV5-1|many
CASSQGVSSYEQYF
TGCGCCAGCAGCCAAGGTGTGAGCTCCTACGAGCAGTACTTC
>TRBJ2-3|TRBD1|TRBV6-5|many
CASSSSPGQGADTQYF
TGTGCCAGCAGTTCTTCTCCGGGACAGGGGGCAGATACGCAGTATTTT
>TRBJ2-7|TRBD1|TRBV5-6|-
CASSLRDRGYEQYF
TGTGCCAGCAGCTTGAGGGACAGGGGCTACGAGCAGTACTTC
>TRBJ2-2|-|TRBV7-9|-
CASSPPEQAGGELFF
TGTGCCAGCAGCCCGCCCGAACAGGCTGGCGGGGAGCTGTTTTTT
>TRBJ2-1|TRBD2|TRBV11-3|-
CASRGGPGYNEQFF
TGTGCCAGCAGGGGAGGGCCAGGCTACAATGAGCAGTTCTTC
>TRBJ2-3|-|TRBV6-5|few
CASSYSKARATDTQYF
TGTGCCAGCAGTTACTCGAAGGCCAGGGCAACAGATACGCAGTATTTT
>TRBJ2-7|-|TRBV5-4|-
CASSARGSGLSYEQYF
TGTGCCAGCAGCGCCAGGGGTAGCGGGCTCTCCTACGAGCAGTACTTC
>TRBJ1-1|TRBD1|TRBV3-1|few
CASSRLGRTGGEKAFF
TGTGCCAGCAGCCGCCTAGGGAGGACAGGGGGCGAAAAAGCTTTCTTT
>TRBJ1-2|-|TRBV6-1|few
CASRASGGANYGYTF
TGTGCCAGCAGGGCCAGCGGGGGTGCAAACTATGGCTACACCTTC
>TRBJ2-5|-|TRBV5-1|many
CASSGQGLETQYF
TGCGCCAGCAGCGGCCAGGGATTGGAGACCCAGTACTTC
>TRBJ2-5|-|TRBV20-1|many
CSANHRGEETQYF
TGCAGTGCTAACCACCGCGGGGAAGAGACCCAGTACTTC
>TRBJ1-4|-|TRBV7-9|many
CASSLNGGSGGEKLFF
TGTGCCAGCAGCTTAAATGGCGGCAGTGGAGGTGAAAAACTGTTTTTT
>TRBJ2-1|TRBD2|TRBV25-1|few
CASSALRLAGGFLDEQFF
TGTGCCAGCAGTGCGCTTCGACTAGCGGGAGGGTTTTTGGATGAGCAGTTCTTC
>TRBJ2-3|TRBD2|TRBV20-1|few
CSASKIAGLSTDTQYF
TGCAGTGCTTCGAAGATAGCGGGGCTAAGCACAGATACGCAGTATTTT
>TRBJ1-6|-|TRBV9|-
CASSSLGSPLHF
TGTGCCAGCAGCTCCTTAGGTTCACCCCTCCACTTT
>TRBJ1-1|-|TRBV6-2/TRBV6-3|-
CASSLGSQEAFF
TGTGCCAGCAGCCTCGGGTCCCAAGAAGCTTTCTTT
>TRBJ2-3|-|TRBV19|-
CASSMVGRITDTQYF
TGTGCCAGTAGTATGGTGGGACGGATTACAGATACGCAGTATTTT
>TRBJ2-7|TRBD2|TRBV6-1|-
CASSEGLAGPSTYEQYF
TGTGCCAGCAGTGAGGGACTAGCGGGGCCAAGCACCTACGAGCAGTACTTC